This is a list of T cell receptor beta chains from one sample in a study of post-analysis software for immune sequencing data. TCRdb reprocessed the PCR reads with MiXCR, giving one entry per CDR3 protein. Here the sample spans 500,000 to 600,000 distinct CDR3 sequences, around 40% being singletons. The source material was blood. Receptors were obtained from a girl aged 5-17 years with multiple sclerosis. Each CDR3 is given with its conserved first and last residue. Each record gives: D gene, J gene, clone size, V gene, CDR3 DNA, CDR3 protein. The D gene is left open where the match is weak. For some rows the clone size is stated as once, few or many, or as a class when expanded; others skip it.

d_gene: TRBD2
j_gene: TRBJ2-1
abundance: NA
v_gene: TRBV12-3/TRBV12-4
CDR3nt: TGTGCCAGCAGTTTTCCGGGACTAGCGGGGGGGGTTGATGAGCAGTTCTTC
CDR3aa: CASSFPGLAGGVDEQFF

d_gene: NA
j_gene: TRBJ2-7
abundance: NA
v_gene: TRBV6-6
CDR3nt: TGTGCCACCTGGGGGGCGGGTCGATACGAGCAGTACTTC
CDR3aa: CATWGAGRYEQYF

d_gene: NA
j_gene: TRBJ2-3
abundance: once
v_gene: TRBV5-1
CDR3nt: TGCGCCAGCAGCCCTGACTCAACTCACTCCGATACGCAGTATTTT
CDR3aa: CASSPDSTHSDTQYF

d_gene: NA
j_gene: TRBJ2-1
abundance: NA
v_gene: TRBV5-1
CDR3nt: TGCGCCAGCAGCTTAGGGGGTTCGGGCGGGAACGAGCAGTTCTTC
CDR3aa: CASSLGGSGGNEQFF

d_gene: TRBD1
j_gene: TRBJ2-1
abundance: few
v_gene: TRBV6-5
CDR3nt: TGTGCCAGCAGTTACTCACCGGGACAGGGGGGCTCCAATGAGCAGTTCTTC
CDR3aa: CASSYSPGQGGSNEQFF

d_gene: NA
j_gene: TRBJ2-7
abundance: few
v_gene: TRBV29-1
CDR3nt: TGCAGCGCTGGGGGCGATACCTACGAGCAGTACTTC
CDR3aa: CSAGGDTYEQYF

d_gene: NA
j_gene: TRBJ2-5
abundance: few
v_gene: TRBV27
CDR3nt: TGTGCCAGCAGTATTAGACGGTTAGAGACCCAGTACTTC
CDR3aa: CASSIRRLETQYF

d_gene: NA
j_gene: TRBJ2-7
abundance: NA
v_gene: TRBV20-1
CDR3nt: TGCAGTGCTACTCCCCCCACGGGAGACTGGGGCGAGCAGTACTTC
CDR3aa: CSATPPTGDWGEQYF

d_gene: TRBD2
j_gene: TRBJ2-1
abundance: once
v_gene: TRBV5-1
CDR3nt: TGCGCCAGCAGCGTCCCGGGGGGGGCCTACAATGAGCAGTTCTTC
CDR3aa: CASSVPGGAYNEQFF

d_gene: TRBD2
j_gene: TRBJ2-7
abundance: NA
v_gene: TRBV12-3/TRBV12-4
CDR3nt: TGTGCCAGCAGTGGTTTAACTAGCGGGGAAGCCTACGAGCAGTACTTC
CDR3aa: CASSGLTSGEAYEQYF

d_gene: NA
j_gene: TRBJ1-1
abundance: few
v_gene: TRBV27
CDR3nt: TGTGCCAGCAGCTTCGGACCGAACACTGAAGCTTTCTTT
CDR3aa: CASSFGPNTEAFF

d_gene: TRBD2
j_gene: TRBJ2-3
abundance: NA
v_gene: TRBV4-1
CDR3nt: TGCGCCAGCAGCCAAGTGGCGGCTAGCGGGACCCTCACAGATACGCAGTATTTT
CDR3aa: CASSQVAASGTLTDTQYF

d_gene: TRBD1
j_gene: TRBJ2-1
abundance: NA
v_gene: TRBV14
CDR3nt: TGTGCCAGCAGCCAAGTGGCGGGACAGGGGGCAAATGAGCAGTTCTTC
CDR3aa: CASSQVAGQGANEQFF

d_gene: NA
j_gene: TRBJ1-1
abundance: NA
v_gene: TRBV7-8
CDR3nt: TGTGCCAGCAGCTGGGGACATCAGAACACTGAAGCTTTCTTT
CDR3aa: CASSWGHQNTEAFF

d_gene: TRBD1
j_gene: TRBJ1-1
abundance: NA
v_gene: TRBV6-2/TRBV6-3
CDR3nt: TGTGCCAGCAGTAGGACAGGTGCGGCTTTCTTT
CDR3aa: CASSRTGAAFF

d_gene: TRBD2
j_gene: TRBJ2-1
abundance: NA
v_gene: TRBV6-5
CDR3nt: TGTGCCAGCAGTTACTCGGTAGCGGGTGAGCAGTTCTTC
CDR3aa: CASSYSVAGEQFF

d_gene: TRBD2
j_gene: TRBJ2-7
abundance: NA
v_gene: TRBV6-5
CDR3nt: TGTGCCAGTACGTCGGCCGGGACTACCTCCTACGAGCAGTACTTC
CDR3aa: CASTSAGTTSYEQYF

d_gene: NA
j_gene: TRBJ2-7
abundance: few
v_gene: TRBV7-3
CDR3nt: TGTGCCAGCACCTCCCTCGAGCAGTACTTC
CDR3aa: CASTSLEQYF

d_gene: NA
j_gene: TRBJ2-7
abundance: NA
v_gene: TRBV7-9
CDR3nt: TGTGCCAGCAGCTCGCCCGGGGGAGGGGGGCCTTCCTACGAGCAGTACTTC
CDR3aa: CASSSPGGGGPSYEQYF

d_gene: TRBD2
j_gene: TRBJ2-7
abundance: NA
v_gene: TRBV28
CDR3nt: TGTGCCACCGGACTAGCGGGAGGCGCGGACGAGCAGTACTTC
CDR3aa: CATGLAGGADEQYF

d_gene: NA
j_gene: TRBJ2-1
abundance: NA
v_gene: TRBV29-1
CDR3nt: TGCAGCGTTGGTTGGCTAGATGCTAGTGAGCAGTTCTTC
CDR3aa: CSVGWLDASEQFF

d_gene: TRBD1
j_gene: TRBJ1-1
abundance: NA
v_gene: TRBV6-1
CDR3nt: TGTGCCAGCAGCCCCCGGGACAGGGGACGGGCCACCCTAGGGGCCACTGAAGCTTTCTTT
CDR3aa: CASSPRDRGRATLGATEAFF

d_gene: NA
j_gene: TRBJ1-4
abundance: few
v_gene: TRBV12-3/TRBV12-4
CDR3nt: TGTGCCAGCAAGTCAGGGGCTGTAGAAAAACTGTTTTTT
CDR3aa: CASKSGAVEKLFF

d_gene: TRBD2
j_gene: TRBJ2-1
abundance: NA
v_gene: TRBV5-5
CDR3nt: TGTGCCAGCAGCTTGGTTCCAGCGGGAGTCGCCGGGGACAATGAGCAGTTCTTC
CDR3aa: CASSLVPAGVAGDNEQFF

d_gene: NA
j_gene: TRBJ2-5
abundance: NA
v_gene: TRBV12-3/TRBV12-4
CDR3nt: TGTGCCAGCAGTTTTCGGCAGGGGGGTGAGACCCAGTACTTC
CDR3aa: CASSFRQGGETQYF

d_gene: TRBD2
j_gene: TRBJ2-1
abundance: NA
v_gene: TRBV10-3
CDR3nt: TGTGCCAGCGGGACTAGCGGGGCTTACAATGAGCAGTTCTTC
CDR3aa: CASGTSGAYNEQFF

d_gene: NA
j_gene: TRBJ2-7
abundance: NA
v_gene: TRBV6-4
CDR3nt: TGTGCCAGCAGCCCCGAATGGACAAGCTCCTACGAGCAGTACTTC
CDR3aa: CASSPEWTSSYEQYF

d_gene: NA
j_gene: TRBJ1-2
abundance: many
v_gene: TRBV30
CDR3nt: TGTGCCTGGAGTGATCAGGCGAACTATGGCTACACCTTC
CDR3aa: CAWSDQANYGYTF

d_gene: NA
j_gene: TRBJ2-5
abundance: NA
v_gene: TRBV5-1
CDR3nt: TGCGCCAGCAGCTGGGAGGTGGGACGGGAGACCCAGTACTTC
CDR3aa: CASSWEVGRETQYF

d_gene: TRBD1
j_gene: TRBJ1-4
abundance: NA
v_gene: TRBV5-6
CDR3nt: TGTGCCAGCAGAACTTACGGACAGGGGAAGAACGAAAAACTGTTTTTT
CDR3aa: CASRTYGQGKNEKLFF

d_gene: TRBD1
j_gene: TRBJ2-6
abundance: NA
v_gene: TRBV29-1
CDR3nt: TGCAGCGTAGGGACAGGGAGAGCTGGGGCCAACGTCCTGACTTTC
CDR3aa: CSVGTGRAGANVLTF

d_gene: NA
j_gene: TRBJ1-4
abundance: NA
v_gene: TRBV7-9
CDR3nt: TGTGCCAGCAGCTTCGAACCAGGGGTTTCAACTAATGAAAAACTGTTTTTT
CDR3aa: CASSFEPGVSTNEKLFF

d_gene: NA
j_gene: TRBJ2-3
abundance: NA
v_gene: TRBV12-3/TRBV12-4
CDR3nt: TGTGCCACCCTCGGGGACACAGATACGCAGTATTTT
CDR3aa: CATLGDTDTQYF

d_gene: NA
j_gene: TRBJ1-5
abundance: NA
v_gene: TRBV10-1
CDR3nt: TGCGCCAGCAGTGAGTCGATTAATCAGCCCCAGCATTTT
CDR3aa: CASSESINQPQHF

d_gene: TRBD2
j_gene: TRBJ2-3
abundance: NA
v_gene: TRBV27
CDR3nt: TGTGCCAGCAGTTTAGCGGGAGGGCCGTCTTCCTCCGATACGCAGTATTTT
CDR3aa: CASSLAGGPSSSDTQYF

d_gene: NA
j_gene: TRBJ2-7
abundance: few
v_gene: TRBV9
CDR3nt: TGTGCCAGCAGCGTAGCTGTCTCGAGCTCCTACGAGCAGTACTTC
CDR3aa: CASSVAVSSSYEQYF